A selection of T cell receptor beta chains follows, all from one sample in a study of early T cells in non-severe SARS-CoV-2 infection. TCRdb re-called the 5' RACE reads with MiXCR, one entry per CDR3 protein. The table shows roughly 55,000 distinct CDR3 sequences, with roughly 10% occurring only once. Source material: whole blood. Receptors were obtained from an adult who was a healthcare worker with PCR-confirmed SARS-CoV-2 infection or an uninfected control (not recorded which). CDR3s include the opening cysteine and the closing phenylalanine or tryptophan. The order of the fields is J gene, clone size, D gene, V gene, CDR3 protein, CDR3 DNA. D genes are given only for firm matches. Clone size is not always given. Where it is, it says once, few, many or a class for expanded clones.

J: TRBJ1-1
size: medium-sized
D: NA
V: TRBV10-2
CDR3: CATHGQMNTEAFF
DNA: TGCGCCACCCACGGCCAGATGAACACTGAAGCTTTCTTT

J: TRBJ1-4
size: NA
D: NA
V: TRBV4-2
CDR3: CASSQDFRVEEKLFF
DNA: TGTGCCAGCAGCCAAGATTTCAGGGTAGAAGAAAAACTGTTTTTT

J: TRBJ2-1
size: few
D: NA
V: TRBV11-2
CDR3: CASSLAGGRNEQFF
DNA: TGTGCCAGCAGCTTAGCCGGGGGTCGGAATGAGCAGTTCTTC

J: TRBJ2-4
size: once
D: NA
V: TRBV9
CDR3: CASSVGGPKNIQYF
DNA: TGTGCCAGCAGCGTAGGGGGGCCCAAAAACATTCAGTACTTC

J: TRBJ2-6
size: many
D: TRBD1
V: TRBV5-1
CDR3: CASSETGGRYPGANVLTF
DNA: TGCGCCAGCAGCGAGACAGGGGGACGATACCCTGGGGCCAACGTCCTGACTTTC

J: TRBJ1-1
size: few
D: NA
V: TRBV7-9
CDR3: CASSPGGVDTEAFF
DNA: TGTGCCAGCAGCCCCGGGGGTGTAGACACTGAAGCTTTCTTT

J: TRBJ2-7
size: many
D: TRBD1
V: TRBV12-3/TRBV12-4
CDR3: CASKSGQGTYEQYF
DNA: TGTGCCAGCAAATCGGGACAGGGCACCTACGAGCAGTACTTC

J: TRBJ2-5
size: many
D: TRBD2
V: TRBV5-1
CDR3: CASKLAGVETQYF
DNA: TGCGCCAGCAAACTAGCGGGAGTCGAGACCCAGTACTTC

J: TRBJ1-3
size: few
D: NA
V: TRBV20-1
CDR3: CSAPRGSGNTIYF
DNA: TGCAGTGCCCCCCGAGGCTCTGGAAACACCATATATTTT

J: TRBJ2-5
size: few
D: TRBD1
V: TRBV24-1
CDR3: CATSDRTGGAGRETQYF
DNA: TGTGCCACCAGTGACCGGACAGGGGGCGCCGGTCGGGAGACCCAGTACTTC

J: TRBJ2-4
size: NA
D: NA
V: TRBV11-2
CDR3: CASSSYGERYF
DNA: TGTGCCAGCAGTTCTTACGGCGAGCGGTACTTC

J: TRBJ2-7
size: few
D: NA
V: TRBV20-1
CDR3: CSARDQGGGEQYF
DNA: TGCAGTGCTAGAGATCAGGGGGGAGGCGAGCAGTACTTC

J: TRBJ2-5
size: many
D: NA
V: TRBV11-2
CDR3: CASSLKGIGLVETQYF
DNA: TGTGCCAGCAGCTTAAAGGGGATCGGGCTTGTGGAGACCCAGTACTTC